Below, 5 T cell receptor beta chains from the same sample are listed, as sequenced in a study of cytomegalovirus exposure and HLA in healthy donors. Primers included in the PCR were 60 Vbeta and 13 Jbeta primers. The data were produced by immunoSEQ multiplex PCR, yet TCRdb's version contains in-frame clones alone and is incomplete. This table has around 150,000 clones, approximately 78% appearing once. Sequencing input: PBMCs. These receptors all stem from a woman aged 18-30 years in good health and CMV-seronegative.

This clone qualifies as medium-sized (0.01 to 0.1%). As DNA, the CDR3 is TGTGCCAGCTCACCACCGGCAACAGGGGCGTACGAGCAGTACTTC. Protein: CASSPPATGAYEQYF. The V and J genes are TRBV18 and TRBJ2-7; 7 bases fit TRBD1. V lost 0 bases, J lost 4 bases, and 6 bases stayed unmatched. The CDR3 runs 15 residues. Germline V gene sequence: CDR1 KGHSH, CDR2 LQKENI.

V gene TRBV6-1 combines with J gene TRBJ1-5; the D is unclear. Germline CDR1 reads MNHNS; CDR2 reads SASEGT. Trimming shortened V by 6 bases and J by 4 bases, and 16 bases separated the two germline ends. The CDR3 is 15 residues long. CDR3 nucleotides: TGTGCCAGCAGACGGGAGAGGGCGGATAATCAGCCCCAGCATTTT. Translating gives CASRRERADNQPQHF.

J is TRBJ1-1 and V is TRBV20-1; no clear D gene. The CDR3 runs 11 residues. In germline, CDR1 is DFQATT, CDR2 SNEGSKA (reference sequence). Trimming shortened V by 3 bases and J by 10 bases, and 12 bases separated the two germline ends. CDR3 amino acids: CSASWREGAFF. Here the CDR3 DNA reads TGCAGTGCTAGTTGGAGGGAGGGAGCTTTCTTT.

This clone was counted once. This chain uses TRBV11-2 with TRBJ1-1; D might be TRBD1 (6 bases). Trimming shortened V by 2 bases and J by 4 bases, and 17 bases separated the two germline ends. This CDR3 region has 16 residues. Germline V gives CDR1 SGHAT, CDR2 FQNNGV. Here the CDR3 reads CASSLLSAGAATEAFF. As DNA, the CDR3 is TGTGCCAGCAGCTTACTTTCGGCAGGGGCGGCCACTGAAGCTTTCTTT. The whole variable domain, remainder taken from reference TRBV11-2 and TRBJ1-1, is EAGVAQSPRYKIIEKRQSVAFWCNPISGHATLYWYQQILGQGPKLLIQFQNNGVVDDSQLPKDRFSAERLKGVDSTLKIQPAKLEDSAVYLCASSLLSAGAATEAFFGQGTRLTVV.

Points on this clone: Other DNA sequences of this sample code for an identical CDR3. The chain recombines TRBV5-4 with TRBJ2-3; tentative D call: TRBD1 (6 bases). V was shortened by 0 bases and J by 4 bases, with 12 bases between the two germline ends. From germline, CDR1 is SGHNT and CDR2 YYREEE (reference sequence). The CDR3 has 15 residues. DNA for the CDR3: TGTGCCAGCAGCTTGGTGGCAGGGGCGCCAGATACGCAGTATTTT. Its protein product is CASSLVAGAPDTQYF.